This T cell receptor (beta chain) was recovered during a study of blood T cell repertoires in COVID-19. Study summary: Some COVID-19 samples were acute and others convalescent; all came from the United States, Italy and Spain.

Trimming took 0 bases from V and 1 from J, leaving 7 bases between them. CDR3 size: 14 residues. Germline V gene data show CDR1 as SGDLS and CDR2 as YYNGEE. The protocol was immunoSEQ multiplex PCR, while the TCRdb copy is restricted to in-frame clones and leaves out a portion. The sample carries approximately 97,000 clones, 80% to 90% recorded once. This chain connects TRBV9 to TRBJ1-1; unclear D gene. The specimen was peripheral blood. This clonotype was sampled from a man between 35 and 55 years old with active or convalescent COVID-19. The chain's CDR3 is CASSVVSGNTEAFF. The CDR3 DNA follows: TGTGCCAGCAGCGTAGTTTCCGGGAACACTGAAGCTTTCTTT.